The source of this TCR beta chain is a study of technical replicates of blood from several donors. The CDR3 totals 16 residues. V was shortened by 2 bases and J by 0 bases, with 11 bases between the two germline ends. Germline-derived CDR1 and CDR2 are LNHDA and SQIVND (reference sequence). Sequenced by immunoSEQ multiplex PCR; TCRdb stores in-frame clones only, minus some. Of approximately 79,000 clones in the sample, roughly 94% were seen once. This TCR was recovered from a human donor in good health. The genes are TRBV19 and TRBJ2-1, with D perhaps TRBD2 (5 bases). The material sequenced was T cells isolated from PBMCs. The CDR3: CASSISGLSSYNEQFF. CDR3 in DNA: TGTGCCAGTAGTATATCCGGACTTAGCTCCTACAATGAGCAGTTCTTC. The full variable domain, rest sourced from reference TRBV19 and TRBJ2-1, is DGGITQSPKYLFRKEGQNVTLSCEQNLNHDAMYWYRQDPGQGLRLIYYSQIVNDFQKGDIAEGYSVSREKKESFPLTVTSAQKNPTAFYLCASSISGLSSYNEQFFGPGTRLTVL.